The entry below describes one T cell receptor (beta chain). Its specificity is unknown. This specimen comes from a study of shared clonotypes between healthy human individuals. As for the study in general: Each donor contributed plates that comprised three CD4 naive, three CD4 memory, two CD8 naive and one CD8 memory.

V was shortened by 3 bases and J by 1 base, with 9 bases between the two germline ends. Germline CDR1 and CDR2: MDHEN and SYDVKM. The CDR3 has 14 residues. Study-level findings and limits: Rarefaction curves obtained for sorted subsets showed sequencing incomplete despite large depth. Sampling was confined to blood; repertoires within tissues likely differ.

CD8 cells classed as naive were CD45RO-negative and positively selected for CCR7, excluding terminally differentiated effector memory CD45RA+ cells. Method: immunoSEQ multiplex PCR; TCRdb's copy keeps in-frame clones and lacks some. The sample lists about 590,000 clones, 95% to 96% seen once, with 0.09% to 0.13% in the top ten. The sequence was collected from a woman aged 30 to 39 in good health. Sample: naive CD8+ T cells sorted from blood. The chain combines TRBV28 with TRBJ1-1; D unclear. DNA of the CDR3: TGTGCCAGCAGTTTTTACTCAGAGAACACTGAAGCTTTCTTT. Amino acid sequence: CASSFYSENTEAFF.